Each of the 13 T cell receptor beta chains below was sequenced from the same sample in a study of cytotoxic CD8 clonotypes in ibrutinib-treated CLL. Sequencing used immunoSEQ multiplex PCR; TCRdb keeps in-frame clones, though not all of them. The table has over 250,000 clones, approximately 76% seen once. Sample: PBMCs, taken at disease progression, from a patient treated with ibrutinib. The source of these receptors is a human donor with chronic lymphocytic leukemia.

The rearrangement links TRBV19 to TRBJ1-5; 9 bases line up with TRBD1. The CDR3 has 14 residues. J lost 6 bases, V lost 7 bases, and 7 bases had no gene match. Germline V gives CDR1 LNHDA, CDR2 SQIVND (reference sequence). CDR3 loop: CASTVTGGGQPQHF. The DNA of the CDR3 is TGTGCCAGTACCGTCACAGGGGGCGGTCAGCCCCAGCATTTT.

The chain is built from TRBV11-3 and TRBJ2-7; TRBD1 might be the D (6 bases). Germline V gene sequence: CDR1 SGHNT, CDR2 YENEEA. Trimming removed 1 base from V and 4 bases from J, with 17 bases in between. This CDR3 comprises 16 residues. The DNA for the CDR3 is TGTGCCAGCAGCTTAGCGGACAGCAAAGAGGCTTACGAGCAGTACTTC. Protein: CASSLADSKEAYEQYF.

This rearrangement joins TRBV29-1 to TRBJ2-1; 11 nucleotides agree with TRBD2. The length of the CDR3 is 17 residues. V was pared by 3 bases and J by 0 bases, with 7 bases of the junction left unmatched. Germline lookup yields CDR1 SQVTM and CDR2 ANQGSEA. This chain's CDR3 is CSVEGLAETSSYNEQFF. In DNA, the CDR3 is TGCAGCGTTGAGGGACTAGCGGAGACGAGCTCCTACAATGAGCAGTTCTTC.

This clone was observed a handful of times. The J gene is TRBJ2-7, the V gene TRBV10-1, with 8 nucleotides matching TRBD2. Germline lookup yields CDR1 WNHNN and CDR2 SYGVQD (reference sequence). This CDR3 is 13 amino acids long. V trimming: 6 bases; J trimming: 3 bases; junction bases outside the gene matches: 4. Here the CDR3 reads CASSAGTSYEQYF. CDR3 nucleotides: TGCGCCAGCAGCGCCGGGACTAGCTACGAGCAGTACTTC.

This rearrangement joins TRBV21-1 to TRBJ2-7; TRBD1, the table's D call, lacks a check against the DNA. TRBV21-1 is classified as a pseudogene. The CDR3 contains 15 residues. In nucleotides, the CDR3 is TGTGCCAGCAGCAAATTGAGGACAGGGATTTACGAGCAGTACTTC. Translation: CASSKLRTGIYEQYF.

This clone came up once. The chain links TRBV6-1 to TRBJ2-2, with D perhaps TRBD2 (6 bases). V lost 4 bases, J lost 7 bases, and 28 bases lay in between. This CDR3 contains 19 residues. Germline-derived CDR1 and CDR2 are MNHNS and SASEGT. The CDR3 nucleotides are TGTGCCAGCAGTGCCCCCGGCGACCGGGACTTAGACCCAATCGGGGAGCTGTTTTTT. This sequence encodes CASSAPGDRDLDPIGELFF.

This rearrangement joins TRBV19 to TRBJ1-1; tentatively, D is TRBD1 (5 bases). V gave up 2 bases and J gave up 9 bases, with 13 bases separating them. From germline, CDR1 is LNHDA and CDR2 SQIVND (reference sequence). The CDR3 runs 13 residues. Written as DNA, the CDR3 is TGTGCCAGTAGTATATCCGTGAAGGGACAAGCTTTCTTT. This gives the protein CASSISVKGQAFF.

This clone was picked up one time. The chain has TRBV13 and TRBJ2-7, with 7 bases that match TRBD2. This CDR3 region has 15 residues. V lost 0 bases, J lost 5 bases, and 7 bases stayed unmatched. In germline, CDR1 is PRHDT, CDR2 FYEKMQ (reference sequence). CDR3 sequence reads: CASSLGEGGKDEQYF. The CDR3 coding sequence is TGTGCCAGCAGCTTAGGAGAGGGAGGGAAGGACGAGCAGTACTTC.

The chain uses TRBV28 and TRBJ2-3; 7 bases match TRBD2. The junction had 9 bases not matched to a gene; V was cut back by 1 base and J by 2 bases. The CDR3 runs 17 residues. Germline values: CDR1 MDHEN, CDR2 SYDVKM. CDR3 region: CASSLLRRRGNTDTQYF. The CDR3 DNA follows: TGTGCCAGCAGTTTATTACGTCGGCGGGGGAACACAGATACGCAGTATTTT. Full variable domain (outside the CDR3, taken from reference TRBV28 and TRBJ2-3): DVKVTQSSRYLVKRTGEKVFLECVQDMDHENMFWYRQDPGLGLRLIYFSYDVKMKEKGDIPEGYSVSREKKERFSLILESASTNQTSMYLCASSLLRRRGNTDTQYFGPGTRLTVL.

V gene TRBV10-1 combines with J gene TRBJ1-1, with D possibly TRBD1 on 5 matching bases. The V end was cut by 5 bases, the J end by 0 bases, with 7 bases between. From germline, CDR1 is WNHNN and CDR2 SYGVQD (reference sequence). The CDR3 spans 13 residues. CDR3 in amino acids: CASSRDVNTEAFF. The CDR3 DNA reads TGCGCCAGCAGTAGGGACGTGAACACTGAAGCTTTCTTT.

This clone was detected only a few times. As DNA, the CDR3 is TGTGCCAGCAGCGGAGCGGGCTCCTACAATGAGCAGTTCTTC. Amino acids: CASSGAGSYNEQFF. The chain combines TRBV7-9 with TRBJ2-1, with TRBD2 as a possible D gene (6 bases). From germline, CDR1 is SEHNR and CDR2 FQNEAQ (reference sequence). V lost 5 bases, J lost 0 bases, and 8 bases lay in between. The CDR3 sequence is 14 residues long.

The chain is built from TRBV7-9 and TRBJ1-1; TRBD1 is a possible D gene (5 bases). Trimming removed 5 bases from V and 0 bases from J, with 13 bases in between. The CDR3 length is 15 residues. Looked up from germline, CDR1 is SEHNR and CDR2 is FQNEAQ (reference sequence). The CDR3 nucleotides read TGTGCCAGCAGCCACACAGGTAACTTGAACACTGAAGCTTTCTTT. It specifies CASSHTGNLNTEAFF.

CDR3 DNA sequence: TGTGCCAGTAGCTCTTATCGGGGGAAGAGTCAGCCCCAGCATTTT. Translation gives CASSSYRGKSQPQHF. V gene TRBV19 combines with J gene TRBJ1-5; D possibly corresponds to TRBD1 (5 bases). Germline V gives CDR1 LNHDA, CDR2 SQIVND (reference sequence). The CDR3 consists of 15 residues. The ends were cut back, 6 bases at V and 6 bases at J, with 18 bases in the middle.